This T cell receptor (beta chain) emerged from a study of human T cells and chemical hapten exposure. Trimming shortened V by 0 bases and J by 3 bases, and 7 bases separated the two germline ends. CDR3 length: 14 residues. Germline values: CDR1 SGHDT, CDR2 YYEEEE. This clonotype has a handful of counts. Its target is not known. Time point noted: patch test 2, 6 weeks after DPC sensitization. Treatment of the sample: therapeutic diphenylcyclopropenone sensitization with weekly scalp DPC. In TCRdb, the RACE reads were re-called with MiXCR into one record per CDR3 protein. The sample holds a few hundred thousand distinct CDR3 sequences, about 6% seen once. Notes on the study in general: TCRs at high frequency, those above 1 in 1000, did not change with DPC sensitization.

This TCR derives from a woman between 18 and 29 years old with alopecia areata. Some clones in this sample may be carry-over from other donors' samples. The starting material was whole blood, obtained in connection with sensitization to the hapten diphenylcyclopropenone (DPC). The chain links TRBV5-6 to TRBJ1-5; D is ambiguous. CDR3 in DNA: TGTGCCAGCAGCTTGGGACGGTACAATCAGCCCCAGCATTTT. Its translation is CASSLGRYNQPQHF. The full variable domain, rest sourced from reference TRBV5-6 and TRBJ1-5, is DAGVTQSPTHLIKTRGQQVTLRCSPKSGHDTVSWYQQALGQGPQFIFQYYEEEERQRGNFPDRFSGHQFPNYSSELNVNALLLGDSALYLCASSLGRYNQPQHFGDGTRLSIL.